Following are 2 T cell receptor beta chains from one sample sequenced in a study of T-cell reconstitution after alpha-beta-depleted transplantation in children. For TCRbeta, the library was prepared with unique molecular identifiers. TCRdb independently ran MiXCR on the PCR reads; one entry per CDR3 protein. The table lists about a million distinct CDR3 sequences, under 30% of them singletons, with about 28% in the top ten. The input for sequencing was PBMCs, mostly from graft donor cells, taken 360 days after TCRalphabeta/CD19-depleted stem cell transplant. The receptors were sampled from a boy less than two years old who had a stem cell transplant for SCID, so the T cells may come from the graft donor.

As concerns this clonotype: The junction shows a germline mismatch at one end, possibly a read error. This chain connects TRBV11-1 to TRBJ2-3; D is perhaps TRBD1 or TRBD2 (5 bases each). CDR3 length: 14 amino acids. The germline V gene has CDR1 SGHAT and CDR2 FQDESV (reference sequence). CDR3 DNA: TGTGCCAGCAGCCGAGGGACCCCCACACATACGCAGTATTTT. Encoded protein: CASSRGTPTHTQYF.

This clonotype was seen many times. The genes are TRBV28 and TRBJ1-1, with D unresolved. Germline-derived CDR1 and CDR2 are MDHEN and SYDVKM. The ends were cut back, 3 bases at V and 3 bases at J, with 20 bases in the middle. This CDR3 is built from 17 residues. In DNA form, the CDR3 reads TGTGCCAGCAGTTTTCGGTTGGCAGACCCTTGGGACACTGAAGCTTTCTTT. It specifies CASSFRLADPWDTEAFF. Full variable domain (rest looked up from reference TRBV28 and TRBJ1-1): DVKVTQSSRYLVKRTGEKVFLECVQDMDHENMFWYRQDPGLGLRLIYFSYDVKMKEKGDIPEGYSVSREKKERFSLILESASTNQTSMYLCASSFRLADPWDTEAFFGQGTRLTVV.